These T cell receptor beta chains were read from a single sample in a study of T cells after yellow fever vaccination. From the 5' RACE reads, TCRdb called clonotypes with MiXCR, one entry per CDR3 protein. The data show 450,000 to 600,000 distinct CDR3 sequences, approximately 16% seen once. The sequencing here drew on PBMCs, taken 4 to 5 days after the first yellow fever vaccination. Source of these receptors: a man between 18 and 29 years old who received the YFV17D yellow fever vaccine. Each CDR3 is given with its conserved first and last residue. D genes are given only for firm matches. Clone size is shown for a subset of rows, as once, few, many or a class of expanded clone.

CDR3aa: CASSLAGGALNEQFF
CDR3nt: TGTGCCAGCAGTTTGGCCGGGGGGGCTCTCAATGAGCAGTTCTTC
abundance: -
v_gene: TRBV27
j_gene: TRBJ2-1
d_gene: TRBD2

CDR3aa: CASSLELGYSNQPQHF
CDR3nt: TGTGCCAGCAGTTTAGAACTGGGATATAGCAATCAGCCCCAGCATTTT
abundance: few
v_gene: TRBV12-3/TRBV12-4
j_gene: TRBJ1-5
d_gene: -

CDR3aa: CSATSTHREPNYGYTF
CDR3nt: TGCAGTGCTACCAGTACGCACAGGGAACCTAACTATGGCTACACCTTC
abundance: -
v_gene: TRBV20-1
j_gene: TRBJ1-2
d_gene: -

CDR3aa: CASSPQTGGHRELFF
CDR3nt: TGTGCCAGCAGTCCCCAAACGGGGGGGCACAGGGAGCTGTTTTTT
abundance: few
v_gene: TRBV5-4
j_gene: TRBJ2-2
d_gene: TRBD2

CDR3aa: CASTGTRNTEAFF
CDR3nt: TGCGCCAGCACAGGGACACGAAACACTGAAGCTTTCTTT
abundance: -
v_gene: TRBV5-1
j_gene: TRBJ1-1
d_gene: -

CDR3aa: CAIMGLFGEQYF
CDR3nt: TGTGCCATCATGGGCCTTTTTGGCGAGCAGTACTTC
abundance: -
v_gene: TRBV10-3
j_gene: TRBJ2-7
d_gene: -

CDR3aa: CASSPPVRGGEQFF
CDR3nt: TGTGCCAGCAGTCCCCCGGTACGGGGTGGCGAGCAGTTCTTC
abundance: -
v_gene: TRBV6-1
j_gene: TRBJ2-1
d_gene: -

CDR3aa: CASSSGTRLTNTGELFF
CDR3nt: TGTGCCAGCAGCTCCGGGACGCGTCTCACCAACACCGGGGAGCTGTTTTTT
abundance: -
v_gene: TRBV7-9
j_gene: TRBJ2-2
d_gene: -

CDR3aa: CASSYSKWREQYF
CDR3nt: TGTGCCAGCAGTTACTCGAAGTGGAGGGAGCAGTACTTC
abundance: few
v_gene: TRBV6-5
j_gene: TRBJ2-7
d_gene: -

CDR3aa: CSARVGRGGTDTQYF
CDR3nt: TGCAGTGCTAGAGTTGGCAGGGGGGGGACAGATACGCAGTATTTT
abundance: few
v_gene: TRBV20-1
j_gene: TRBJ2-3
d_gene: -

CDR3aa: CASSFWTGVPGTEAFF
CDR3nt: TGTGCCAGCAGTTTTTGGACAGGGGTACCGGGGACTGAAGCTTTCTTT
abundance: -
v_gene: TRBV12-3/TRBV12-4
j_gene: TRBJ1-1
d_gene: TRBD1

CDR3aa: CATSRDPEGARETQYF
CDR3nt: TGTGCCACCAGCAGGGATCCAGAAGGGGCGCGGGAGACCCAGTACTTC
abundance: few
v_gene: TRBV15
j_gene: TRBJ2-5
d_gene: -

CDR3aa: CASSVGTELMNTEAFF
CDR3nt: TGTGCCAGCAGCGTCGGTACAGAATTAATGAACACTGAAGCTTTCTTT
abundance: -
v_gene: TRBV9
j_gene: TRBJ1-1
d_gene: -

CDR3aa: CASSLRRGDYGYTF
CDR3nt: TGCGCCAGCAGCTTACGACGAGGCGACTATGGCTACACCTTC
abundance: -
v_gene: TRBV5-1
j_gene: TRBJ1-2
d_gene: -

CDR3aa: CASSQLTGGVGYTF
CDR3nt: TGCGCCAGCAGCCAACTTACAGGGGGCGTGGGCTACACCTTC
abundance: -
v_gene: TRBV4-3
j_gene: TRBJ1-2
d_gene: TRBD1

CDR3aa: CASSLALEGRRFF
CDR3nt: TGTGCCAGCAGCTTAGCGCTAGAGGGACGGAGGTTCTTC
abundance: -
v_gene: TRBV7-2
j_gene: TRBJ2-1
d_gene: -

CDR3aa: CASSQGRRTAHNEQFF
CDR3nt: TGTGCCAGCAGCCAAGGACGGAGGACAGCACACAATGAGCAGTTCTTC
abundance: -
v_gene: TRBV4-2
j_gene: TRBJ2-1
d_gene: -

CDR3aa: CASSLDLVPDTQYF
CDR3nt: TGTGCCAGCAGCTTAGATCTCGTTCCAGATACGCAGTATTTT
abundance: few
v_gene: TRBV11-2
j_gene: TRBJ2-3
d_gene: -

CDR3aa: CASSPNAGRNEAFF
CDR3nt: TGTGCCAGCAGCCCAAACGCGGGGCGGAATGAAGCTTTCTTT
abundance: few
v_gene: TRBV3-1
j_gene: TRBJ1-1
d_gene: -

CDR3aa: CSARAGTEAFF
CDR3nt: TGCAGTGCTAGAGCCGGGACCGAAGCTTTCTTT
abundance: -
v_gene: TRBV20-1
j_gene: TRBJ1-1
d_gene: -

CDR3aa: CASRPGLASDTQYF
CDR3nt: TGCGCCAGCCGGCCGGGACTAGCGTCAGATACGCAGTATTTT
abundance: -
v_gene: TRBV5-1
j_gene: TRBJ2-3
d_gene: TRBD2

CDR3aa: CASSVPGTPETQYF
CDR3nt: TGTGCCAGCAGCGTGCCTGGGACTCCGGAGACCCAGTACTTC
abundance: many
v_gene: TRBV12-3/TRBV12-4
j_gene: TRBJ2-5
d_gene: -

CDR3aa: CASSANPGTGGGEQYF
CDR3nt: TGTGCCAGCAGCGCGAATCCCGGGACAGGGGGCGGGGAGCAGTACTTC
abundance: few
v_gene: TRBV7-6
j_gene: TRBJ2-7
d_gene: TRBD1

CDR3aa: CASSFTRGPQRHEQYF
CDR3nt: TGTGCCAGCAGCTTCACCCGGGGACCCCAAAGGCACGAGCAGTACTTC
abundance: few
v_gene: TRBV7-8
j_gene: TRBJ2-7
d_gene: -

CDR3aa: CASSVSGTSEKRDTQYF
CDR3nt: TGTGCCAGCAGCGTATCCGGGACTAGCGAGAAAAGGGATACGCAGTATTTT
abundance: few
v_gene: TRBV9
j_gene: TRBJ2-3
d_gene: TRBD2

CDR3aa: CASSLGQGRSDTQSF
CDR3nt: TGCGCCAGCAGCTTGGGACAGGGGAGGTCAGATACGCAGTCTTTT
abundance: -
v_gene: TRBV5-1
j_gene: TRBJ2-3
d_gene: TRBD1

CDR3aa: CASSLVRGPHTEAFF
CDR3nt: TGTGCCAGCAGCTTAGTACGGGGTCCGCACACTGAAGCTTTCTTT
abundance: few
v_gene: TRBV7-2
j_gene: TRBJ1-1
d_gene: -

CDR3aa: CSAHRGKAGELFF
CDR3nt: TGCAGCGCCCATCGAGGGAAGGCCGGGGAGCTGTTTTTT
abundance: -
v_gene: TRBV29-1
j_gene: TRBJ2-2
d_gene: -

CDR3aa: CASSLDPGQGVSYTF
CDR3nt: TGTGCCAGCAGCCTAGACCCCGGTCAGGGGGTGAGCTACACCTTC
abundance: few
v_gene: TRBV9
j_gene: TRBJ1-2
d_gene: TRBD1

CDR3aa: CASSLVRGANVLTF
CDR3nt: TGTGCCAGCAGCTTAGTTCGGGGGGCCAACGTCCTGACTTTC
abundance: -
v_gene: TRBV7-9
j_gene: TRBJ2-6
d_gene: -

CDR3aa: CASSLDTTSYEQYF
CDR3nt: TGTGCCAGCAGTTTGGACACCACCTCCTACGAGCAGTACTTC
abundance: -
v_gene: TRBV12-3/TRBV12-4
j_gene: TRBJ2-7
d_gene: -

CDR3aa: CSARARGGGGTEAFF
CDR3nt: TGCAGTGCTAGAGCCCGCGGGGGAGGGGGCACTGAAGCTTTCTTT
abundance: few
v_gene: TRBV20-1
j_gene: TRBJ1-1
d_gene: -

CDR3aa: CASSLGLRYQETQYF
CDR3nt: TGCGCCAGCAGCCTGGGACTTCGGTACCAAGAGACCCAGTACTTC
abundance: -
v_gene: TRBV5-1
j_gene: TRBJ2-5
d_gene: -

CDR3aa: CASSLGGPPTEKLFF
CDR3nt: TGCGCCAGCAGCTTGGGCGGACCGCCTACTGAAAAACTGTTTTTT
abundance: few
v_gene: TRBV5-1
j_gene: TRBJ1-4
d_gene: -

CDR3aa: CASSDARGGSDTQYF
CDR3nt: TGTGCCAGCAGTGACGCGCGGGGGGGTTCAGATACGCAGTATTTT
abundance: -
v_gene: TRBV2
j_gene: TRBJ2-3
d_gene: TRBD2

CDR3aa: CASSLTQGRTDTQYF
CDR3nt: TGCGCCAGCAGCTTAACTCAAGGGCGCACAGATACGCAGTATTTT
abundance: few
v_gene: TRBV5-1
j_gene: TRBJ2-3
d_gene: -

CDR3aa: CASRSSGDTGELFF
CDR3nt: TGTGCCAGTAGATCTAGCGGCGACACCGGGGAGCTGTTTTTT
abundance: once
v_gene: TRBV19
j_gene: TRBJ2-2
d_gene: TRBD2

CDR3aa: CASSGQSSYNSPLHF
CDR3nt: TGTGCCAGCAGCGGACAGAGCTCCTATAATTCACCCCTCCACTTT
abundance: few
v_gene: TRBV27
j_gene: TRBJ1-6
d_gene: -

CDR3aa: CASSQGSGWVRDTEAFF
CDR3nt: TGTGCCAGCAGCCAAGGGAGTGGATGGGTTAGAGACACTGAAGCTTTCTTT
abundance: many
v_gene: TRBV4-2
j_gene: TRBJ1-1
d_gene: -

CDR3aa: CASSILDRDTGELFF
CDR3nt: TGTGCCAGCAGCATCCTGGACAGAGACACCGGGGAGCTGTTTTTT
abundance: few
v_gene: TRBV9
j_gene: TRBJ2-2
d_gene: -

CDR3aa: CASMAQTGELFF
CDR3nt: TGTGCCAGCATGGCGCAGACCGGGGAGCTGTTTTTT
abundance: few
v_gene: TRBV6-2/TRBV6-3
j_gene: TRBJ2-2
d_gene: -

CDR3aa: CASREGEPMNTEAFF
CDR3nt: TGTGCCAGCAGGGAGGGGGAACCCATGAACACTGAAGCTTTCTTT
abundance: -
v_gene: TRBV7-9
j_gene: TRBJ1-1
d_gene: -

CDR3aa: CASSPRWATGRGGNYEQYF
CDR3nt: TGTGCCAGCAGCCCACGTTGGGCCACCGGGCGGGGGGGGAACTACGAGCAGTACTTC
abundance: few
v_gene: TRBV3-1
j_gene: TRBJ2-7
d_gene: TRBD2

CDR3aa: CSAQTGGAYNSPLHF
CDR3nt: TGCAGTGCGCAGACAGGAGGAGCCTATAATTCACCCCTCCACTTT
abundance: -
v_gene: TRBV20-1
j_gene: TRBJ1-6
d_gene: -

CDR3aa: CASSQEPSLAGGPHTQYF
CDR3nt: TGCGCCAGCAGCCAAGAACCCTCACTAGCGGGGGGGCCGCATACGCAGTATTTT
abundance: -
v_gene: TRBV4-3
j_gene: TRBJ2-3
d_gene: TRBD2

CDR3aa: CASSLYQQPQHF
CDR3nt: TGTGCCAGCAGTCTCTACCAGCAGCCCCAGCATTTT
abundance: few
v_gene: TRBV28
j_gene: TRBJ1-5
d_gene: -

CDR3aa: CSARDQNNYNEQFF
CDR3nt: TGCAGTGCTAGAGATCAAAACAACTACAATGAGCAGTTCTTC
abundance: -
v_gene: TRBV20-1
j_gene: TRBJ2-1
d_gene: -

CDR3aa: CASSTDDNEAFF
CDR3nt: TGTGCCAGCAGTACCGACGATAATGAAGCTTTCTTT
abundance: many
v_gene: TRBV12-3/TRBV12-4
j_gene: TRBJ1-1
d_gene: -

CDR3aa: CASSAGERYNEQFF
CDR3nt: TGTGCCAGCAGCGCTGGGGAGAGGTACAATGAGCAGTTCTTC
abundance: -
v_gene: TRBV9
j_gene: TRBJ2-1
d_gene: -

CDR3aa: CASSNSGIQETQYF
CDR3nt: TGTGCCAGCAGTAACTCTGGGATCCAAGAGACCCAGTACTTC
abundance: few
v_gene: TRBV27
j_gene: TRBJ2-5
d_gene: -

CDR3aa: CASSSRDRVYYGYTF
CDR3nt: TGTGCCAGCAGCTCCCGGGACAGGGTTTACTATGGCTACACCTTC
abundance: -
v_gene: TRBV5-5
j_gene: TRBJ1-2
d_gene: TRBD1

CDR3aa: CASRPQGGGGGRPQYF
CDR3nt: TGTGCCAGCAGACCACAGGGGGGCGGGGGAGGTCGGCCGCAGTATTTT
abundance: few
v_gene: TRBV27
j_gene: TRBJ2-3
d_gene: -